Given below is one T cell receptor beta chain in context. The antigen is unknown. A clone one base away is much larger, so this may be a read error. These data come from a study of T cell repertoires in cytomegalovirus infection. Background on the study: Based on public TCR beta signatures, there were indications of CMV infection and of a matching HLA type.

TCRdb independently ran MiXCR on the reads; one entry per CDR3 protein. This sample carries more than 350,000 distinct CDR3 sequences, roughly 30% of them seen once, and the ten largest clones take roughly 13%. Study conclusions and caveats: CMV carriers having the relevant HLA were flagged by cumulative public TCR beta family frequency.

V lost 5 bases and J 4 bases, leaving 17 bases between the germline ends. CDR3 length equals 15 residues. Germline CDR1 is SGHTA and CDR2 is FQGNSA. V and J are TRBV7-2 and TRBJ1-2; D might be TRBD1 (6 bases). The source is a human donor in good health (CMV status not recorded). Some clones in this sample may be carry-over from other donors' samples. Sequenced material: PBMCs. CDR3 DNA: TGTGCCAGCAGCGCCCGCTCGGACAGCTCCTATGGCTACACCTTC. Encoded protein: CASSARSDSSYGYTF.